These 27 T cell receptor beta chains were all obtained from the same sample, sequenced in a study of blood T cell repertoires in COVID-19. Libraries were prepared by immunoSEQ multiplex PCR; TCRdb keeps only in-frame clonotypes and omits some of them. Among approximately 90,000 clones, roughly nine tenths were seen once, and the ten largest hold 8% to 10%. The source material was peripheral blood. The receptors derive from a man in his fifties or sixties with acute or convalescent COVID-19.

The chain carries TRBV11-2 and TRBJ1-6; D call uncertain. The germline V gene has CDR1 SGHAT and CDR2 FQNNGV. The CDR3 has 14 residues. V was clipped by 2 bases and J by 5 bases, with 7 bases between them. CDR3 amino acids: CASSLIQNNSPLHF. Here the CDR3 DNA reads TGTGCCAGCAGCTTAATTCAGAATAATTCACCCCTCCACTTT.

The genes are TRBV3-1 (or the pseudogene TRBV3-2) and TRBJ2-3, with 12 bases matching TRBD2. In germline, CDR1 is LGHDT, CDR2 YNNKEL (reference sequence). Germline trimming cut 4 bases from V and 3 bases from J; bases unmatched to any gene: 8. The CDR3 contains 17 residues. CDR3: CASSRRLAGVGTDTQYF. The DNA of the CDR3 is TGTGCCAGCAGCCGAAGACTAGCGGGGGTTGGTACAGATACGCAGTATTTT.

The sample holds a few counts of this clone. V and J are TRBV5-1 and TRBJ2-5; TRBD2 aligns across 13 bases. V lost 4 bases and J lost 5; bases outside the gene matches: 2. Germline V lookup: CDR1 SGHRS, CDR2 YFSETQ. The CDR3 sequence is 14 residues long. CDR3 region: CASSGGLAGETQYF. CDR3 DNA sequence: TGCGCCAGCAGCGGGGGACTAGCGGGGGAGACCCAGTACTTC.

The chain has TRBV7-3 and TRBJ1-1; D is undetermined. CDR1 and CDR2 from the germline V gene are SGHTA and FQGTGA. V was shortened by 5 bases and J by 2 bases, with 9 bases between the two germline ends. This CDR3 is built from 13 residues. CDR3 in amino acids: CASSSDGNTEAFF. The CDR3 DNA follows: TGTGCCAGCAGCAGCGACGGAAACACTGAAGCTTTCTTT.

V usage is TRBV5-1 and J usage is TRBJ2-5, with 11 bases that match TRBD2. In germline, CDR1 is SGHRS, CDR2 YFSETQ. The V and J ends lost 0 bases and 5 bases, in that order; junction bases with no gene match: 6. The CDR3 has 16 residues. The CDR3: CASSLVAGGPSETQYF. The CDR3 DNA sequence: TGCGCCAGCAGCTTGGTAGCGGGGGGGCCTTCGGAGACCCAGTACTTC.

This chain connects TRBV19 to TRBJ1-2, with D possibly matching TRBD1 (5 bases). Germline V lookup: CDR1 LNHDA, CDR2 SQIVND (reference sequence). This CDR3 spans 16 amino acids. Trimming cost V 4 bases and J 3 bases, with 18 bases left between them. CDR3: CASSNLSPNRYYGYTF. DNA of the CDR3: TGTGCCAGTAGTAATCTGTCCCCCAACAGGTACTATGGCTACACCTTC.

The chain combines TRBV7-3 with TRBJ2-5, with a weak D call TRBD1 (6 bases). CDR1 and CDR2 (germline): SGHTA, FQGTGA. The CDR3 is 16 amino acids. V was trimmed by 3 bases and J by 4 bases, leaving 18 bases between them. CDR3 in DNA: TGTGCCAGCAGCTTTAGGGCTACAGGGCTGGGAGAGACCCAGTACTTC. Translated, it gives CASSFRATGLGETQYF.

This chain connects TRBV6-5 to TRBJ1-5; no clear D gene. V was pared by 11 bases and J by 8 bases, with 25 bases between. Germline V gene lookup returns CDR1 MNHEY and CDR2 SVGAGI. CDR3 length equals 15 residues. The CDR3 sequence: CAVLLRPHSREPQHF. The CDR3 bases are TGTGCCGTTCTCTTGAGACCTCACTCGAGGGAGCCCCAGCATTTT.

The rearrangement links TRBV23-1 to TRBJ2-7, with D possibly matching TRBD1 (5 bases). TRBV23-1 is an open reading frame, and its role is uncertain. Trimming took 0 bases from V and 1 from J, leaving 13 bases between them. The length of the CDR3 is 16 residues. CDR3 protein: CASSQSGVRRSYEQYF. CDR3 DNA sequence: TGCGCCAGCAGTCAATCAGGGGTCAGGCGATCCTACGAGCAGTACTTC.

J is TRBJ1-2 and V is TRBV27; tentative D call: TRBD1 (5 bases). Deletions cut 6 bases from V and 4 bases from J, with 15 bases between. CDR3 size: 14 residues. Germline lookup yields CDR1 MNHEY and CDR2 SMNVEV (reference sequence). The CDR3 DNA reads as TGTGCCAGCAGGTCTCCTAGCGACAGCTATGGCTACACCTTC. This gives the protein CASRSPSDSYGYTF.

This chain links TRBV30 with TRBJ2-4; D is perhaps TRBD2 (5 bases). Germline CDR1 reads GTSNPN; CDR2 reads SVGIG (reference sequence). Trimming shortened V by 0 bases and J by 6 bases, and 12 bases separated the two germline ends. CDR3 length equals 14 residues. The CDR3 loop is CAWSVLSVGNIQYF. Written as DNA, the CDR3 is TGTGCCTGGAGTGTACTTAGCGTGGGAAACATTCAGTACTTC.

The chain joins TRBV5-5 to TRBJ1-5; D gene unclear. Trimming removed 1 base from V and 7 bases from J, with 15 bases in between. The CDR3 covers 15 residues. Germline V gene data show CDR1 as SGHKS and CDR2 as YYEKEE (reference sequence). The CDR3 DNA reads as TGTGCCAGCAGCTTGTTCGAGTCAGGAAAACAGCCCCAGCATTTT. This encodes CASSLFESGKQPQHF. Based on the CDR3 plus reference TRBV5-5 and TRBJ1-5, the full variable domain is DAGVTQSPTHLIKTRGQQVTLRCSPISGHKSVSWYQQVLGQGPQFIFQYYEKEERGRGNFPDRFSARQFPNYSSELNVNALLLGDSALYLCASSLFESGKQPQHFGDGTRLSIL.

The rearrangement uses TRBV11-2 and TRBJ1-3; D unresolved. Germline V gives CDR1 SGHAT, CDR2 FQNNGV. CDR3 length: 14 residues. Trimming left V 7 bases short and J 4 bases short, with 14 bases between. The CDR3 bases are TGTGCCAGCACCGGGAGGGTTTACGGAAACACCATATATTTT. Translated, it gives CASTGRVYGNTIYF.

The chain is built from TRBV7-8 and TRBJ1-1; D might be TRBD1 (5 bases). With 5 bases removed from V and 0 bases from J, the gap between germline ends came to 7 bases. CDR3 length equals 13 residues. The V gene's germline CDR1 is SGHVS and CDR2 FQNEAQ. CDR3 sequence (DNA): TGTGCCAGCAGCCCGGACATGAACACTGAAGCTTTCTTT. Residues: CASSPDMNTEAFF.

This clone was seen only once. V usage is TRBV11-2 and J usage is TRBJ2-3; 10 bases agree with TRBD2. Unmatched junction bases numbered 14, after V lost 5 bases and J lost 6 bases. Looked up from germline, CDR1 is SGHAT and CDR2 is FQNNGV. The CDR3 covers 17 residues. The CDR3 sequence is CASSRFASGGAQDTQYF. CDR3 in DNA: TGTGCCAGCAGCCGCTTCGCGAGCGGGGGGGCCCAGGATACGCAGTATTTT.

The V and J genes are TRBV5-6 and TRBJ1-5; D gene ambiguous. Trimming removed 4 bases from V and 5 bases from J, with 22 bases in between. The germline CDR1 and CDR2 sequences are SGHDT and YYEEEE. The CDR3 length is 17 residues. The CDR3 DNA sequence: TGTGCCAGCAGCCGGGTAACTAAGTTCCCCAAGGATCAGCCCCAGCATTTT. Amino acids: CASSRVTKFPKDQPQHF.

The chain combines TRBV6-1 with TRBJ2-7; D gene ambiguous. CDR1 and CDR2 (germline): MNHNS, SASEGT. Trimming cost V 0 bases and J 3 bases, with 15 bases left between them. The CDR3 is made up of 16 amino acids. The CDR3 coding sequence is TGTGCCAGCAGTGAAGCGGTCCTAGTTGAAGACTACGAGCAGTACTTC. Translation gives CASSEAVLVEDYEQYF.

The V and J genes are TRBV27 and TRBJ1-2; 7 bases are a match to TRBD1. Germline V gene data show CDR1 as MNHEY and CDR2 as SMNVEV (reference sequence). The V and J ends lost 3 bases and 7 bases, in that order; junction bases with no gene match: 8. This CDR3 has 14 amino acids. CDR3 DNA: TGTGCCAGCAGTTTTGAGGGGGCACAGGGTGGCTACACCTTC. Its translation: CASSFEGAQGGYTF.

The chain links TRBV12-3 or TRBV12-4 to TRBJ2-7; 7 bases match TRBD1. The J segment lost 1 base and the V segment lost 6 bases, leaving 3 bases of the junction unmatched. The CDR3 runs to 13 residues. The chain's CDR3 is CASRRDSSYEQYF. In DNA form, the CDR3 reads TGTGCCAGCAGGAGGGACAGTTCCTACGAGCAGTACTTC.

This chain connects TRBV5-6 to TRBJ2-7, with TRBD2 matching over 7 bases. The V and J ends lost 4 bases and 3 bases, in that order; junction bases with no gene match: 1. The CDR3 loop spans 12 amino acids. Germline V CDR1 and CDR2: SGHDT, YYEEEE. Here the CDR3 DNA reads TGTGCCAGCAGCCCGGGAGGCTACGAGCAGTACGTC. Amino acid sequence: CASSPGGYEQYV.

This rearrangement joins TRBV5-1 to TRBJ2-1, with D perhaps matching TRBD2 (6 bases). The CDR3 contains 12 residues. The V and J ends lost 4 bases and 7 bases respectively, with 9 bases between them. CDR1 and CDR2 (germline): SGHRS, YFSETQ. The CDR3 here is CASSTGENEQFF. CDR3 sequence (DNA): TGCGCCAGCAGCACGGGAGAGAATGAGCAGTTCTTC. The whole variable domain, remainder taken from reference TRBV5-1 and TRBJ2-1, is KAGVTQTPRYLIKTRGQQVTLSCSPISGHRSVSWYQQTPGQGLQFLFEYFSETQRNKGNFPGRFSGRQFSNSRSEMNVSTLELGDSALYLCASSTGENEQFFGPGTRLTVL.

The chain employs TRBV10-3 and TRBJ1-2; D call uncertain. Germline V gives CDR1 ENHRY, CDR2 SYGVKD. V was pared by 3 bases and J by 5 bases, with 7 bases between. This CDR3 has 12 residues. The CDR3 nucleotides read TGTGCCATCAGTGACCACAGTTATGGCTACACCTTC. This gives the protein CAISDHSYGYTF.

The chain has TRBV4-1 and TRBJ2-7; tentative D call: TRBD2 (6 bases). V lost 4 bases and J lost 2, with 15 bases in between. There are 15 residues in the CDR3. The germline V gene encodes CDR1 MGHRA and CDR2 YSYEKL. The CDR3, as DNA: TGCGCCAGCAGCCCATTGGAGGGTTTGGCCTACGAGCAGTACTTC. Its translation is CASSPLEGLAYEQYF.

The V and J genes are TRBV5-1 and TRBJ1-6, with D unresolved. The CDR3 has 15 residues. The V end lost 1 base, the J end lost 6 bases, and 11 bases lay between the germline ends. Germline lookup yields CDR1 SGHRS and CDR2 YFSETQ. The CDR3 here is CASSLTVVSNSPLHF. CDR3 sequence (DNA): TGCGCCAGCAGCTTGACAGTCGTGTCTAATTCACCCCTCCACTTT.

This clone turned up a few times. The rearrangement uses TRBV5-4 and TRBJ2-7; TRBD2 aligns across 12 bases. V shed 4 bases and J 3 bases; nucleotides not matched to a gene: 2. CDR1 and CDR2 (germline): SGHNT, YYREEE (reference sequence). The CDR3 contains 14 residues. The CDR3 DNA is TGTGCCAGCAGCGTGACTAGCGGGGGCTACGAGCAGTACTTC. Its translation: CASSVTSGGYEQYF.

The V and J genes are TRBV19 and TRBJ2-2, with 7 bases that match TRBD2. Per the germline V gene, CDR1 is LNHDA and CDR2 is SQIVND (reference sequence). V was pared by 3 bases and J by 5 bases, with 3 bases of the junction left unmatched. The CDR3 length is 14 residues. The CDR3 loop reads CASSMAGETGELFF. Written as DNA, the CDR3 is TGTGCCAGTAGTATGGCGGGGGAAACCGGGGAGCTGTTTTTT.

This chain links TRBV22-1 with TRBJ2-5; the table's D call of TRBD2 was not tested on the DNA. TRBV22-1 counts as a pseudogene. The CDR3 runs 19 residues. CDR3 amino acids: CPGSGRLAGGLFGRETQYF. The CDR3 nucleotides are TGTCCTGGGAGCGGACGACTAGCGGGGGGCCTCTTTGGAAGAGAGACCCAGTACTTC.